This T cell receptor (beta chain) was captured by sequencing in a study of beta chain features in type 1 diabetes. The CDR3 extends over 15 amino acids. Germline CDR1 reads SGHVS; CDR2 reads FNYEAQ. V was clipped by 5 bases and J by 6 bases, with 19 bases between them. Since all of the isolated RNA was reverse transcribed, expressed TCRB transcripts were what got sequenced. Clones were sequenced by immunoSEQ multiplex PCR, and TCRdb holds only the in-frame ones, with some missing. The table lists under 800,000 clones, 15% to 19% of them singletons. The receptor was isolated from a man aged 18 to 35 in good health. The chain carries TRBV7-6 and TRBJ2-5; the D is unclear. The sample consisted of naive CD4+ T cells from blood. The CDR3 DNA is TGTGCCAGCAGCCCCTCCCGTGGTCTAGTTAAGACCCAGTACTTC. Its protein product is CASSPSRGLVKTQYF.